Listed below are T cell receptor beta chains from one sample, sequenced in a study of shared clonotypes between healthy human individuals. TCRdb keeps only in-frame clones here, not all; method: immunoSEQ multiplex PCR. The sample yields millions of clones, around nine tenths seen once. Sequencing was carried out using naive CD4+ T cells sorted from blood. Receptor source: a man aged 18 to 35 in good health. The conserved cysteine and the conserved F or W are not part of the CDR3 here.

v_call	j_call	cdr3_aa
TRBV11-3	TRBJ2-3	ASSRGEGTDTQY
TRBV30	TRBJ2-7	AWSWTRGEQY
TRBV7-9	TRBJ1-1	ASSFFGQANTEAF
TRBV5-1	TRBJ2-5	ASSLGGNQETQY
TRBV4-1	TRBJ2-7	ASSQDPPAGDYEQY
TRBV19	TRBJ2-5	AKPRLAGGSETQY
TRBV6-6	TRBJ2-2	ASRLAPEGTGELF
TRBV9	TRBJ2-1	ASSSDLNGYNEQF
TRBV5-1	TRBJ1-2	ASSLAGEDGYT
TRBV27	TRBJ1-1	ASSFTGVGTEAF
TRBV11-2	TRBJ1-1	ASSMRDRVTEAF
TRBV30	TRBJ1-6	AWRGSNNSPLH
TRBV4-1	TRBJ2-2	ASSRAAITGELF
TRBV5-1	TRBJ2-1	ASSPGTSTYEQF
TRBV9	TRBJ2-5	ASSVDIGAQETQY
TRBV18	TRBJ2-5	ASSPARTDLPQETQY
TRBV29-1	TRBJ2-7	SVEQGDQFYEQY
TRBV5-1	TRBJ1-1	ASSLSGQNTEAF
TRBV10-3	TRBJ1-2	AISVGTGLDGYT
TRBV29-1	TRBJ2-3	SVPFSAFTDTQY
TRBV5-6	TRBJ2-5	ASSTRTSGIRRETQY
TRBV7-3	TRBJ2-5	ASSPQAGGMETQY
TRBV7-9	TRBJ1-1	AASGAGNTEAF
TRBV20-1	TRBJ2-7	SGGSSYEQY
TRBV5-8	TRBJ2-7	ASTAGSYEQY
TRBV6-5	TRBJ2-1	ASRFTQGEQF
TRBV2	TRBJ1-2	ASRWGGSGYGYT
TRBV18	TRBJ1-1	ASSTLEGGAEAF
TRBV18	TRBJ2-7	ASSPPIGGRSYEQY
TRBV6-6	TRBJ2-1	ASNTEGTHHL
TRBV30	TRBJ1-4	AWSVSFLGLF
TRBV10-3	TRBJ1-3	AISADRVAGNTIY
TRBV19	TRBJ2-2	ASSLRQELITGELF
TRBV7-3	TRBJ1-1	ASSFSGQAEAF
TRBV6-6	TRBJ1-2	ASSSTANYGYT
TRBV2	TRBJ2-1	ASSDSFKSSYNEQF
TRBV19	TRBJ1-5	ASSFTGRDQPQH
TRBV6-5	TRBJ2-7	ASSPTGGLTYEQY
TRBV10-3	TRBJ2-2	AISESNTGELF
TRBV5-1	TRBJ2-1	ASSPRDRDNEQF
TRBV5-1	TRBJ2-3	ASSPKGDTQY
TRBV7-9	TRBJ1-6	ASSLEGLSPLH
TRBV19	TRBJ2-1	ASSISSFNEQF
TRBV19	TRBJ2-5	ATSASAGGETQY
TRBV2	TRBJ2-3	ASSGIWTDTQY
TRBV7-2	TRBJ2-5	ASSASGTGMETQY
TRBV6-1	TRBJ2-7	ASSRPGGSYEQY
TRBV5-1	TRBJ2-7	ASSTFLHEQY
TRBV19	TRBJ1-3	ASSIGGVLGNTIY
TRBV2	TRBJ1-1	ASSNQGGTEAF
TRBV6-5	TRBJ1-2	ASSAGGGRGYGYT
TRBV2	TRBJ1-6	ASRIDPDSYGPPLH
TRBV5-4	TRBJ1-6	ASSFNKGQGAANSPLH
TRBV6-5	TRBJ2-4	ASSSPPGLAENIQY
TRBV7-2	TRBJ2-4	ASTLEFKNIQY
TRBV27	TRBJ2-3	ASTLRGPTGTTDTQY
TRBV5-6	TRBJ1-2	ASSLRGGYGYT